A selection of T cell receptor beta chains follows, all from one sample in a study of OX40 agonist ivuxolimab in advanced cancers. The table came from immunoSEQ multiplex PCR; TCRdb's copy has only in-frame clones and leaves some out. Among around 77,000 clones listed, under 95% were seen once. The source material was CD4+ or CD8+ T cells sorted from blood, sampled in a trial of the OX40 agonist ivuxolimab. Every receptor here comes from an adult with an advanced solid tumor such as melanoma, head and neck, liver or kidney cancer. Both conserved end residues are part of each CDR3. The order of the fields is CDR3 DNA, CDR3 protein, V gene, D gene, J gene, clone size. A D gene is named only where the DNA matches it firmly. Size tells how often a clone was seen (once, few, many) or the class of an expanded clone, and some rows leave it out.

CDR3nt: TGTGCCAGCAGCTTCGGACAGGCCGGCTCTGGGGCCAACGTCCTGACTTTC; CDR3aa: CASSFGQAGSGANVLTF; v_gene: TRBV7-9; d_gene: TRBD1; j_gene: TRBJ2-6; abundance: .
CDR3nt: TGTGCCAGCAGCACAGACTACTATGGCTACACCTTC; CDR3aa: CASSTDYYGYTF; v_gene: TRBV9; d_gene: .; j_gene: TRBJ1-2; abundance: few
CDR3nt: TGTGCCAGCTCACCCACGACAGGGGCAAGTGAGCAGTTCTTC; CDR3aa: CASSPTTGASEQFF; v_gene: TRBV18; d_gene: TRBD1; j_gene: TRBJ2-1; abundance: .
CDR3nt: TGTGCCAGCAGCAATCGCTTCTTAGCGGGATGGTACACCGGGGAGCTGTTTTTT; CDR3aa: CASSNRFLAGWYTGELFF; v_gene: TRBV21-1; d_gene: .; j_gene: TRBJ2-2; abundance: .
CDR3nt: TGTGCCAGCAGCCCTTCTCACGGAGGGTCTTCTAGTGGCTACACCTTC; CDR3aa: CASSPSHGGSSSGYTF; v_gene: TRBV14; d_gene: .; j_gene: TRBJ1-2; abundance: .
CDR3nt: TGTGCCAGCAGCGACAGAGTTCCCTACAATGAGCAGTTCTTC; CDR3aa: CASSDRVPYNEQFF; v_gene: TRBV2; d_gene: .; j_gene: TRBJ2-1; abundance: once
CDR3nt: TGCAGTGCTAGGACGGTCTATGGCTACACCTTC; CDR3aa: CSARTVYGYTF; v_gene: TRBV20-1; d_gene: .; j_gene: TRBJ1-2; abundance: .
CDR3nt: TGTGCCAGCAGCTTGGGCGGGAGTCTCGATACGCAGTATTTT; CDR3aa: CASSLGGSLDTQYF; v_gene: TRBV11-2; d_gene: TRBD2; j_gene: TRBJ2-3; abundance: .
CDR3nt: TGTGCCAGTAGTCCCGACAGGGACAACTATGGCTACACCTTC; CDR3aa: CASSPDRDNYGYTF; v_gene: TRBV19; d_gene: TRBD1; j_gene: TRBJ1-2; abundance: .
CDR3nt: TGTGCCAGCAGCTCAACCTATAGCGGATCCACAGATACGCAGTATTTT; CDR3aa: CASSSTYSGSTDTQYF; v_gene: TRBV5-6; d_gene: .; j_gene: TRBJ2-3; abundance: .
CDR3nt: TGTGCCAGCAGCTCCACGGTTGCGCGTGGACAGGGGAACACTGAAGCTTTCTTT; CDR3aa: CASSSTVARGQGNTEAFF; v_gene: TRBV7-9; d_gene: TRBD1; j_gene: TRBJ1-1; abundance: .
CDR3nt: TGTGCCAGCAGCGTATCCCCAGCGGGAGGTGGCACAGATACGCAGTATTTT; CDR3aa: CASSVSPAGGGTDTQYF; v_gene: TRBV9; d_gene: TRBD2; j_gene: TRBJ2-3; abundance: .
CDR3nt: TGTGCCAGCTCGGACGCCTACGAGCAGTACTTC; CDR3aa: CASSDAYEQYF; v_gene: TRBV19; d_gene: .; j_gene: TRBJ2-7; abundance: .
CDR3nt: TGTGCCAGCACCCGCATAGGGACGGGGGAGGCCGAGCAGTACTTC; CDR3aa: CASTRIGTGEAEQYF; v_gene: TRBV6-5; d_gene: .; j_gene: TRBJ2-7; abundance: .
CDR3nt: TGTGCCAGCAGCTTAGGAACAGGGGATGGCTACACCTTC; CDR3aa: CASSLGTGDGYTF; v_gene: TRBV11-3; d_gene: TRBD1; j_gene: TRBJ1-2; abundance: .
CDR3nt: TGTGCCACCGGGACAGGGAACACTGAAGCTTTCTTT; CDR3aa: CATGTGNTEAFF; v_gene: TRBV19; d_gene: TRBD1; j_gene: TRBJ1-1; abundance: .
CDR3nt: TGTGCCAGCAGCCCTTGGACCGGGGAGCTGTTTTTT; CDR3aa: CASSPWTGELFF; v_gene: TRBV7-9; d_gene: .; j_gene: TRBJ2-2; abundance: .
CDR3nt: TGTGCCAGCAGTTTATGGGGGGACACTTCCTACGAGCAGTACTTC; CDR3aa: CASSLWGDTSYEQYF; v_gene: TRBV28; d_gene: .; j_gene: TRBJ2-7; abundance: .
CDR3nt: TGCGCCAGCAGCTTGGACAGGTTCACAGATACGCAGTATTTT; CDR3aa: CASSLDRFTDTQYF; v_gene: TRBV5-1; d_gene: .; j_gene: TRBJ2-3; abundance: .
CDR3nt: TGCGCCAGCAGCCAAGATTCCAGGGGATCCTACGAGCAGTACTTC; CDR3aa: CASSQDSRGSYEQYF; v_gene: TRBV4-3; d_gene: .; j_gene: TRBJ2-7; abundance: .
CDR3nt: TGTGCCAGCAGTTTATCGGGGACTAGCGGGAGGGCCCCGAGGGTAGACGAGCAGTTCTTC; CDR3aa: CASSLSGTSGRAPRVDEQFF; v_gene: TRBV27; d_gene: TRBD2; j_gene: TRBJ2-1; abundance: .
CDR3nt: TGTGCCAGCAGCCAAGAAGACGGGTCTATGGAGCAGTACTTC; CDR3aa: CASSQEDGSMEQYF; v_gene: TRBV14; d_gene: .; j_gene: TRBJ2-7; abundance: .
CDR3nt: TGTGCCAGCAGTTTCACAGGGTCAGGGTACGAGCAGTACTTC; CDR3aa: CASSFTGSGYEQYF; v_gene: TRBV6-5; d_gene: .; j_gene: TRBJ2-7; abundance: .
CDR3nt: TGTGCCAGCAGTTTTTCTGAGTATCAGCCCCAGCATTTT; CDR3aa: CASSFSEYQPQHF; v_gene: TRBV27; d_gene: .; j_gene: TRBJ1-5; abundance: few
CDR3nt: TGTGCCAGCAGCTTAGCCGAACAGGGCTACAATGAGCAGTTCTTC; CDR3aa: CASSLAEQGYNEQFF; v_gene: TRBV11-3; d_gene: .; j_gene: TRBJ2-1; abundance: .
CDR3nt: TGTGCCAGCAGTTACGGGACAGGGTCTGCGGCTGAGCAGTTCTTC; CDR3aa: CASSYGTGSAAEQFF; v_gene: TRBV6-6; d_gene: TRBD1; j_gene: TRBJ2-1; abundance: .
CDR3nt: TGTGCCAGCACGAGTAGCGGGGATGAGCAGTTCTTC; CDR3aa: CASTSSGDEQFF; v_gene: TRBV28; d_gene: TRBD2; j_gene: TRBJ2-1; abundance: .
CDR3nt: TGTGCCAGTAGTCTTCAACTAGCGGGAGATTACGAGCAGTACTTC; CDR3aa: CASSLQLAGDYEQYF; v_gene: TRBV19; d_gene: TRBD2; j_gene: TRBJ2-7; abundance: .
CDR3nt: TGTGCCAGCAGCTTGGATATGTCTGGGACCTACGAGCAGTACTTC; CDR3aa: CASSLDMSGTYEQYF; v_gene: TRBV7-6; d_gene: .; j_gene: TRBJ2-7; abundance: once
CDR3nt: TGTGCCAGCAGCTGGGCGGGGCCTCCCTACGAGCAGTACTTC; CDR3aa: CASSWAGPPYEQYF; v_gene: TRBV5-5; d_gene: .; j_gene: TRBJ2-7; abundance: .
CDR3nt: TGTGCCAGCAAAGAGGCAGGGTCCTGGGGGCAGCCCCAGCATTTT; CDR3aa: CASKEAGSWGQPQHF; v_gene: TRBV28; d_gene: .; j_gene: TRBJ1-5; abundance: once
CDR3nt: TGTGCCAGTAGTATACCTCAGGGACTAGCGGGACTCAATGAGCAGTTCTTC; CDR3aa: CASSIPQGLAGLNEQFF; v_gene: TRBV19; d_gene: TRBD2; j_gene: TRBJ2-1; abundance: .
CDR3nt: TGTGCCAGCAGCTCGGGGGGGGGTTATAATGAAAAACTGTTTTTT; CDR3aa: CASSSGGGYNEKLFF; v_gene: TRBV7-6; d_gene: .; j_gene: TRBJ1-4; abundance: .
CDR3nt: TGTGCCAGCAGTCATAGAGGGGGGACAGGGATAGACTATGGCTACACCTTC; CDR3aa: CASSHRGGTGIDYGYTF; v_gene: TRBV27; d_gene: TRBD1; j_gene: TRBJ1-2; abundance: .
CDR3nt: TGTGCCAGCAGTTTCGGGGGGGACAGGGGCGAGCAGTTCTTC; CDR3aa: CASSFGGDRGEQFF; v_gene: TRBV6-5; d_gene: TRBD1; j_gene: TRBJ2-1; abundance: .
CDR3nt: TGTGCCAGCAGCTTAAGGTCCGCGGGCTACAATGAGCAGTTCTTC; CDR3aa: CASSLRSAGYNEQFF; v_gene: TRBV7-3; d_gene: .; j_gene: TRBJ2-1; abundance: .
CDR3nt: TGTGCCAGCAGCCCAGGACAGGGATACGAGCAGTACTTC; CDR3aa: CASSPGQGYEQYF; v_gene: TRBV11-2; d_gene: TRBD1; j_gene: TRBJ2-7; abundance: .
CDR3nt: TGCGCCAGCAGCCATGACACAAGGGGGCTTGCTTCGTTCAATGAGCAGTTCTTC; CDR3aa: CASSHDTRGLASFNEQFF; v_gene: TRBV4-3; d_gene: TRBD1; j_gene: TRBJ2-1; abundance: .
CDR3nt: TGTGCCAGCAGCGTAACAGTGAACACTGAAGCTTTCTTT; CDR3aa: CASSVTVNTEAFF; v_gene: TRBV9; d_gene: .; j_gene: TRBJ1-1; abundance: .
CDR3nt: TGTGCCAGCAGCTTGGAGGTGGGAGGGCCTGGTACGCAGTATTTT; CDR3aa: CASSLEVGGPGTQYF; v_gene: TRBV5-4; d_gene: TRBD2; j_gene: TRBJ2-3; abundance: .
CDR3nt: TGCAGCGTCCCATGTTCACCCCTCCACTTT; CDR3aa: CSVPCSPLHF; v_gene: TRBV29-1; d_gene: .; j_gene: TRBJ1-6; abundance: few
CDR3nt: TGTGCCAGCAGTCCCGCACTAGCGGGCTACAATGAGCAGTTCTTC; CDR3aa: CASSPALAGYNEQFF; v_gene: TRBV27; d_gene: TRBD2; j_gene: TRBJ2-1; abundance: .
CDR3nt: TGTGCCACCAGCGGACTAGTGGGAGGCGATAATGAGCAGTTCTTC; CDR3aa: CATSGLVGGDNEQFF; v_gene: TRBV15; d_gene: TRBD2; j_gene: TRBJ2-1; abundance: .
CDR3nt: TGTGCCAGCAGCGCGGCACTAAGCACCGGGGAGCTGTTTTTT; CDR3aa: CASSAALSTGELFF; v_gene: TRBV9; d_gene: .; j_gene: TRBJ2-2; abundance: .
CDR3nt: TGTGCCAGCAGTGAACTGACAGGGGTCCCCTACGAGCAGTACTTC; CDR3aa: CASSELTGVPYEQYF; v_gene: TRBV6-1; d_gene: TRBD1; j_gene: TRBJ2-7; abundance: .
CDR3nt: TGCGCCAGCAGCCCCATGGTGACCGGGGAGCTGTTTTTT; CDR3aa: CASSPMVTGELFF; v_gene: TRBV4-1; d_gene: .; j_gene: TRBJ2-2; abundance: .
CDR3nt: TGTGCCACCAGCAGAGATACGGCTAGCGTGGCCACAGATACGCAGTATTTT; CDR3aa: CATSRDTASVATDTQYF; v_gene: TRBV15; d_gene: .; j_gene: TRBJ2-3; abundance: once
CDR3nt: TGTGCCAGCACCACTAGAGTTGACGAGCAGTACTTC; CDR3aa: CASTTRVDEQYF; v_gene: TRBV6-4; d_gene: .; j_gene: TRBJ2-7; abundance: .